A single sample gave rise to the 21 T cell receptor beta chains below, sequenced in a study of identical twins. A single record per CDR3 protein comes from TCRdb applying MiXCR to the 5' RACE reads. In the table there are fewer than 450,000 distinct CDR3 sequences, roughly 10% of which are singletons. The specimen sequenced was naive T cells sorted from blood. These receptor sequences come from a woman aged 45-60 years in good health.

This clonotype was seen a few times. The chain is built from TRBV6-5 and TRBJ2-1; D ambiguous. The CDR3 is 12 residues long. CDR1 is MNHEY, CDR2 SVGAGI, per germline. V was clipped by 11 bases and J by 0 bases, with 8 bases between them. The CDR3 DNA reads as TGTGCCGTTGCGGACTCCTACAATGAGCAGTTCTTC. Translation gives CAVADSYNEQFF.

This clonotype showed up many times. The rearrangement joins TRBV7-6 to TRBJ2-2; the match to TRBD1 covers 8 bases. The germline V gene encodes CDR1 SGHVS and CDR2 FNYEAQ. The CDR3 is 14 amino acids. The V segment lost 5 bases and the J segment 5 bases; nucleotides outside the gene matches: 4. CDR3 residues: CASSRQGYTGELFF. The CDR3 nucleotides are TGTGCCAGCAGCAGACAGGGGTATACCGGGGAGCTGTTTTTT. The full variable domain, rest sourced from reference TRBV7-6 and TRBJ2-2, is GAGVSQSPRYKVTKRGQDVALRCDPISGHVSLYWYRQALGQGPEFLTYFNYEAQQDKSGLPNDRFSAERPEGSISTLTIQRTEQRDSAMYRCASSRQGYTGELFFGEGSRLTVL.

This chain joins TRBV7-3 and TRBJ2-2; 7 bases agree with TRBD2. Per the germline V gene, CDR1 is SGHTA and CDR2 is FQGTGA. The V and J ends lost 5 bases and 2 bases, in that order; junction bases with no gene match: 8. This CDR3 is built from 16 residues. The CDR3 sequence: CASSRSGNLNTGELFF. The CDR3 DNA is TGTGCCAGCAGCCGAAGCGGGAACCTAAACACCGGGGAGCTGTTTTTT.

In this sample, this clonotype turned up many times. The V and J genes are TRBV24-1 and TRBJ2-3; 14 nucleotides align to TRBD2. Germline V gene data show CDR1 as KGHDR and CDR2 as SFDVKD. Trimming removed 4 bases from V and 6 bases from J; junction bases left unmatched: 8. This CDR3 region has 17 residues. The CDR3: CATSDPGLAGELDTQYF. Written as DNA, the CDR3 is TGTGCCACCAGTGACCCGGGACTAGCGGGAGAATTGGATACGCAGTATTTT.

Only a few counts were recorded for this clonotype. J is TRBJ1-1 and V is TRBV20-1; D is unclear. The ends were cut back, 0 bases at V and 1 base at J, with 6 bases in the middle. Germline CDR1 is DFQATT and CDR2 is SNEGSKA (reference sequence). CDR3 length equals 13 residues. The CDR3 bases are TGCAGTGCTAGAGAGAACAAGAACACTGAAGCTTTCTTT. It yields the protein CSARENKNTEAFF.

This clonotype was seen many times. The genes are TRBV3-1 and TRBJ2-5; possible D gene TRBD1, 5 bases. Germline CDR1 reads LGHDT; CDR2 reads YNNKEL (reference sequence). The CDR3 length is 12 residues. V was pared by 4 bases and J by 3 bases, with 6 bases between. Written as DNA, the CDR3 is TGTGCCAGCAGCCGGGGCGAAGAGACCCAGTACTTC. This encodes CASSRGEETQYF.

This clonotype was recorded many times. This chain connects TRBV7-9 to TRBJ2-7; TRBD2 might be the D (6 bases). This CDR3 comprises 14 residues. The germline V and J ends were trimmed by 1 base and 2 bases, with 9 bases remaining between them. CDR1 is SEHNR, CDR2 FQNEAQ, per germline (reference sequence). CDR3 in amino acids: CASSLGGRPYEQYF. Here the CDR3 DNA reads TGTGCCAGCAGCTTAGGAGGGAGGCCCTACGAGCAGTACTTC.

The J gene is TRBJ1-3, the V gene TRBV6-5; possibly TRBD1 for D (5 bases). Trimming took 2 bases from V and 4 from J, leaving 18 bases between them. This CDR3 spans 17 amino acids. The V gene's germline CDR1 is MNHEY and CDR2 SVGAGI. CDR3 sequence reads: CASSYVPQGGLGNTIYF. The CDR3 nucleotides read TGTGCCAGCAGTTACGTTCCGCAGGGAGGGTTAGGAAACACCATATATTTT.

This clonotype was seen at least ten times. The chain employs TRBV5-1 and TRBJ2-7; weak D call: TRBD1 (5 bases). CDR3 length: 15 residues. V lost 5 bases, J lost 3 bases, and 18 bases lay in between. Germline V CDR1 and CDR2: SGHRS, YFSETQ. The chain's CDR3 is CASRKEAGHHYEQYV. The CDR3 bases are TGCGCCAGCAGAAAAGAGGCAGGACACCACTACGAGCAGTACGTC.

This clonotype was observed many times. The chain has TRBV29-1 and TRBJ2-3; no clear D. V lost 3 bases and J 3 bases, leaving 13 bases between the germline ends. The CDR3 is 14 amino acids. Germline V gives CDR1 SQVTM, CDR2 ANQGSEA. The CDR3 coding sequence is TGCAGCGTTGACCAACTCGATGGAACAGATACGCAGTATTTT. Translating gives CSVDQLDGTDTQYF.

CDR3 coding DNA: TGTGCCAGCAGCTTAACCAGCGGGACGACCACAGATACGCAGTATTTT. Encoded protein: CASSLTSGTTTDTQYF. The chain uses TRBV7-6 and TRBJ2-3, with 7 positions matching TRBD2. This CDR3 has 16 residues. Germline values: CDR1 SGHVS, CDR2 FNYEAQ. Trimming at V came to 2 bases and at J to 2 bases, leaving 7 bases not matched to a gene. Full variable domain (outside the CDR3, taken from reference TRBV7-6 and TRBJ2-3): GAGVSQSPRYKVTKRGQDVALRCDPISGHVSLYWYRQALGQGPEFLTYFNYEAQQDKSGLPNDRFSAERPEGSISTLTIQRTEQRDSAMYRCASSLTSGTTTDTQYFGPGTRLTVL.

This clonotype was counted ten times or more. The CDR3 reads CSAREWDRGQPQHF. CDR3 in DNA: TGCAGTGCTAGGGAGTGGGACAGGGGTCAGCCCCAGCATTTT. V and J are TRBV20-1 and TRBJ1-5; 10 bases agree with TRBD1. After removal of 3 bases from V and 6 bases from J, the junction contained 5 bases not matched to a gene. In germline, CDR1 is DFQATT, CDR2 SNEGSKA (reference sequence). CDR3 length equals 14 residues.

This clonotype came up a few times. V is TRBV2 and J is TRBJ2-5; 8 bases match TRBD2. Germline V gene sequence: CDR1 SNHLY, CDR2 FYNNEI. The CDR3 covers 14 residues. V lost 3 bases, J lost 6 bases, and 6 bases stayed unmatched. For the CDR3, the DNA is TGTGCCAGCAGTGATGCTAGCGGGTGGAAGACCCAGTACTTC. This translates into CASSDASGWKTQYF.

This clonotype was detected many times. CDR3 bases: TGCGCCAGCAGCCCGGACAGGGCTTTGGGGGAGCAGTTCTTC. Its protein is CASSPDRALGEQFF. The J gene is TRBJ2-1, the V gene TRBV5-1; 8 bases align to TRBD1. The V gene end was trimmed by 4 bases and the J gene end by 10 bases; junction bases not matched to a gene: 10. The germline CDR1 and CDR2 sequences are SGHRS and YFSETQ. The CDR3 spans 14 residues.

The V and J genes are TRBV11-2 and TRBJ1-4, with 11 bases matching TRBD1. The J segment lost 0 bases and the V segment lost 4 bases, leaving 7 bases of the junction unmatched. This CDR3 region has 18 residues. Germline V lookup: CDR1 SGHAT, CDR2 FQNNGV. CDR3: CASSSGQGAYATNEKLFF. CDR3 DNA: TGTGCCAGCAGCTCCGGACAGGGGGCGTATGCAACTAATGAAAAACTGTTTTTT.

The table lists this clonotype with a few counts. The CDR3 DNA follows: TGTGCCAGCAGCTCCCGGACGGGTGTTTTGGCCCAGTACTTC. The encoded protein is CASSSRTGVLAQYF. The chain uses TRBV7-9 and TRBJ2-5; no clear D. Germline lookup yields CDR1 SEHNR and CDR2 FQNEAQ (reference sequence). V was trimmed by 4 bases and J by 9 bases, leaving 18 bases between them. The CDR3 loop spans 14 amino acids.

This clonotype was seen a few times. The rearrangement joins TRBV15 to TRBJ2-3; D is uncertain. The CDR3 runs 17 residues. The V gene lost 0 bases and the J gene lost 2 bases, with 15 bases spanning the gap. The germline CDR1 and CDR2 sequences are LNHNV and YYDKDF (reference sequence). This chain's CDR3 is CATSRDSRDLYTDTQYF. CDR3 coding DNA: TGTGCCACCAGCAGAGATAGTAGGGATCTATACACAGATACGCAGTATTTT.

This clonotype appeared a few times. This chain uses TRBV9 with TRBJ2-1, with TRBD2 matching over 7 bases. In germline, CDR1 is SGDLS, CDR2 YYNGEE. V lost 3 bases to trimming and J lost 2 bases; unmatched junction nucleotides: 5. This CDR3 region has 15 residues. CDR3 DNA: TGTGCCAGCAGCGGGGGAGGGTCTACCTACAATGAGCAGTTCTTC. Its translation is CASSGGGSTYNEQFF.

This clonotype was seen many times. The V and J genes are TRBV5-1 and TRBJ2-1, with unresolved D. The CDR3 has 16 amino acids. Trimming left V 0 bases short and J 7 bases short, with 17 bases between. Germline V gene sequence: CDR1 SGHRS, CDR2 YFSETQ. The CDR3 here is CASSLAGFLEENEQFF. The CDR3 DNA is TGCGCCAGCAGCTTGGCCGGGTTCCTCGAGGAGAATGAGCAGTTCTTC.

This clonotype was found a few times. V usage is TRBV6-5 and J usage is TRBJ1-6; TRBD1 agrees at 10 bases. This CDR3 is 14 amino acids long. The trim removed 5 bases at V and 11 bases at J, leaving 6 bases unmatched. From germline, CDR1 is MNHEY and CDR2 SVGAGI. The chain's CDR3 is CASSRQGAAAPLHF. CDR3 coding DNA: TGTGCCAGCAGTAGACAGGGGGCGGCGGCACCCCTCCACTTT.

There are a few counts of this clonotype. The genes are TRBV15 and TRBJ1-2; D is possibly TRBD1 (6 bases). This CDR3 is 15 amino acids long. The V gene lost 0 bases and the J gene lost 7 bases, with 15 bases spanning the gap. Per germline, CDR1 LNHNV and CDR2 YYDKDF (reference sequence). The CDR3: CATSRDPDPRGGYTF. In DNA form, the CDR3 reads TGTGCCACCAGCAGAGATCCAGACCCCAGGGGTGGCTACACCTTC. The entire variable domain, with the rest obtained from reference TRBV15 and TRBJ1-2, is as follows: DAMVIQNPRYQVTQFGKPVTLSCSQTLNHNVMYWYQQKSSQAPKLLFHYYDKDFNNEADTPDNFQSRRPNTSFCFLDIRSPGLGDTAMYLCATSRDPDPRGGYTFGSGTRLTVV.